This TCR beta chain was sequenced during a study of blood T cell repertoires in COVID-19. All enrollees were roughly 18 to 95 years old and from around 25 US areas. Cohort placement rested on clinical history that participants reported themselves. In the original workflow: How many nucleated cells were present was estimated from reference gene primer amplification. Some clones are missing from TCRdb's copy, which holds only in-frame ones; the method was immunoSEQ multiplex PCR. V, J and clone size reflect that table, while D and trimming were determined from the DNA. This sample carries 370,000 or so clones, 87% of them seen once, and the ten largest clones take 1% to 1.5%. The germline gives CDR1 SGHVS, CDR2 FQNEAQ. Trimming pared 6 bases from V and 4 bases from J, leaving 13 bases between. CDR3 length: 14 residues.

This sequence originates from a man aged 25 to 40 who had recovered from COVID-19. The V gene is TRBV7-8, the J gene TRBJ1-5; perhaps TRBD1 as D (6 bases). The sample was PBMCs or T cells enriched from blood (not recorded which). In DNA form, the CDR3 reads TGTGCCAGCAGTCCCGGACAGATTAATCAGCCCCAGCATTTT. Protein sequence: CASSPGQINQPQHF.